This T cell receptor (beta chain) was sequenced in a study of shared clonotypes between healthy human individuals (dated by TCRdb to 2018 to 2020). At the level of the whole study: Three men and two women, aged 18 to 49 years, made up the cohort. Blood TCR repertoires of four to six healthy adults were deeply sequenced to estimate repertoire size and the extent of clonotype sharing between individuals. Libraries were prepared and TCR repertoires were sequenced by different laboratories using diverse techniques, in order to increase sequencing depth and limit assay-specific biases. Leukapheresis yielded between about 0.94 and 9.5 billion PBMCs per donor. Per donor, three plates each were used for CD4 naive and CD4 memory, two for CD8 naive, and one for CD8 memory.

The CDR1 and CDR2 encoded by the germline V gene (reference sequence) are MNHEY and SMNVEV. Measured from the cysteine to the phenylalanine, the CDR3 is 10 residues long. Only CDR3 DNA is held: 30 bases, read in frame from base 1. V was cut back by 10 bases and J by 7 bases, leaving a gap of 10 bases between them. What the research found in general, with its limitations: Sampling was restricted to blood, and TCR repertoires in tissues likely differ from the TCR repertoires found in blood. When a handful of donors were compared, the shared fraction of clonotypes was around 5% for naive CD4, roughly 3.3% for naive CD8, 2.3% for memory CD4, and around 0.4% for memory CD8. Pairwise subsampling indicated that sequencing depth was expected to affect the degree of clonotype sharing among donors. Because the study included only a small number of donors, the genetic and exposure-history diversity represented was limited. Higher generation probabilities were observed for clonotypes shared by all four sorted-subset donors than for non-shared clonotypes. Rarefaction of sorted-subset datasets indicated incomplete sequencing despite the large sequencing depth. Estimated clonotype richness was generally larger for naive than for memory subsets.

CD8 naive samples were CD45RO-negative cells positively selected for CCR7, giving a CD45RA+CCR7+ population that excluded TemRA cells. Donors were healthy HIV-negative adults with no recently reported acute infections or vaccinations. All donors were Caucasian adults living in Nashville, Tennessee, USA. Blood was obtained by leukapheresis, after which PBMCs were separated by Ficoll-Histopaque density gradient centrifugation and cryopreserved in liquid nitrogen vapor phase. Purity and quantity of every magnetically sorted T cell population were checked by analytical flow cytometry. Genomic DNA was isolated from each sorted fraction and quantified by UV absorbance on a Nanodrop 2000c. Using the deep immunoSEQ assay, TCR CDR3 regions were amplified from genomic DNA by multiplex PCR. Extracted genomic DNA from each cell subset was distributed evenly across all wells of several immunoSEQ 96-well plates, and each plate was treated as a replicate. For sorted subsets, roughly 200 ng of genomic DNA, equivalent to some 33,000 T cell genomes, went into each replicate PCR. Purified libraries were measured with a Qubit 3.0 fluorometer, size-checked on a Bioanalyzer 2100, and measured again with the KAPA Library Quantification kit. Every immunoSEQ 96-well plate was sequenced on a dedicated single-read 150-cycle Illumina NextSeq 550 flow cell. In the source study's methods: Because only junctional sequences without quality scores were contained in the immunoSEQ output, filtering matching that applied to full-length reads could not be performed. To assign V/J genes and CDR3, sequences were annotated against IMGT germline references using PyIR, a Python wrapper for IgBLAST v1.9. Reads were removed for weak V/J assignments (E-value above 1e-6), missing CDR3, stop codons, out-of-frame junctions, or ambiguous translated residues. V3J clonotypes were defined as sequences sharing an identical inferred V gene, J gene, and CDR3 amino acid sequence. Percentage overlap between repertoires was calculated by dividing the number of shared unique clonotypes by the size of the smaller repertoire. RTK rarefaction, the Chao1 estimator, and Recon v2.1 estimates of unobserved clonotypes were used to assess repertoire richness. Generation probabilities for all TCRbeta clonotypes obtained by the gDNA method from a handful of donors were computed using OLGA. Here the immuneACCESS table is served through TCRdb, limited to in-frame sequences with V and J called. Missing clones are a known gap in these copies; in checked studies unresolved V genes cover under half, and the rest lacks a known reason. V, J and clone size derive from that table, while D and trimming were established from the DNA sequence. Across this sample there are about 680,000 clones, with 92% seen only once. Clones ranked in the top ten supply 24% of the sample.

A word on this clone: Its target antigen remains unknown. Qualities for individual bases were not recorded, and no much larger clone is one base off.

The chain was built from TRBV27 and TRBJ2-5; TRBD2 could be the D gene, as 5 bases match. The sequence was obtained from a man aged 30 to 39 in good health. Sample: naive CD8+ T cells sorted from blood. The cell subset or site label for this specimen denotes: CD45RA+CCR7+. The CDR3 protein: CATDRGTQYF. Here is the DNA: TGTGCCACCGATCGGGGGACCCAGTACTTC.